This T cell receptor beta chain was recovered during a study of T-cell memory formation after mild COVID-19. One entry per CDR3 protein results from TCRdb running MiXCR on the 5' RACE reads. The sample contains 300,000 to 350,000 distinct CDR3 sequences, roughly 13% of which appear only once. Turning to this clonotype: One junction end disagrees with the germline gene, perhaps due to a read error.

CDR3 length equals 13 residues. Germline CDR1 is LNHNV and CDR2 is YYDKDF (reference sequence). Sequencing was performed on PBMCs or a T cell subset sorted from them (not recorded which). The V gene is TRBV15, the J gene TRBJ1-1; no reliable D call. The receptor was isolated from a man younger than 35 who had mild COVID-19 (a few samples of this study predate the infection). Cell type and time point are not known. The CDR3 sequence: CATSLGRNPEAFF. For the CDR3, the DNA is TGTGCCACCAGCCTTGGGCGGAACCCTGAAGCTTTCTTT.